A selection of T cell receptor beta chains follows, all from one sample in a study of early T cells in non-severe SARS-CoV-2 infection. TCRdb reanalysed the 5' RACE reads using MiXCR and keeps one entry per CDR3 protein. The sample carries tens of thousands of distinct CDR3 sequences, roughly 5% recorded once. Sequencing was performed on whole blood, taken at baseline. The receptors here all came from an adult who was a healthcare worker with PCR-confirmed SARS-CoV-2 infection or an uninfected control (not recorded which). Each CDR3 is given with its conserved first and last residue. The D gene is left open where the match is weak. Clone size is stated in some rows and not others, as once, few, many or a class when expanded.

D gene	J gene	clone size	V gene	CDR3 protein	CDR3 DNA
.	TRBJ2-1	many	TRBV14	CASSQAMTSPPFF	TGTGCCAGCAGTCAAGCTATGACTAGTCCTCCGTTCTTC
.	TRBJ2-5	few	TRBV15	CATSSRAPETQYF	TGTGCCACCAGCAGCAGAGCCCCAGAGACCCAGTACTTC
TRBD2	TRBJ2-5	many	TRBV20-1	CSAPGLAGGQETQYF	TGCAGTGCTCCCGGACTAGCGGGAGGCCAAGAGACCCAGTACTTC
.	TRBJ2-6	few	TRBV7-2	CASSLSFPGALMANVLTF	TGTGCCAGCAGCTTATCCTTCCCAGGCGCGCTTATGGCCAACGTCCTGACTTTC
.	TRBJ1-1	.	TRBV7-3	CASSSQGWTEAFF	TGTGCCAGCAGCTCACAGGGTTGGACTGAAGCTTTCTTT
.	TRBJ2-7	.	TRBV7-9	CASSDSLSYEQYF	TGTGCCAGCAGCGACTCATTATCCTACGAGCAGTACTTC
.	TRBJ1-5	many	TRBV24-1	CATSDPGSFKPQHF	TGTGCCACCAGTGATCCAGGTTCATTCAAGCCCCAGCATTTT
.	TRBJ1-2	few	TRBV29-1	CSVEALPLLGINYGYTF	TGCAGCGTTGAGGCTCTACCGCTACTGGGGATCAACTATGGCTACACCTTC
.	TRBJ1-2	few	TRBV29-1	CSVVRQPPNLNGYTF	TGCAGCGTTGTACGACAGCCACCGAACCTAAATGGCTACACCTTC
.	TRBJ2-7	few	TRBV5-1	CASSLNGGSSYEQYF	TGCGCCAGCAGCTTGAACGGCGGAAGCTCCTACGAGCAGTACTTC
.	TRBJ2-2	many	TRBV6-5	CASSPRLRNTGELFF	TGTGCCAGCAGTCCCCGGCTGCGGAACACCGGGGAGCTGTTTTTT
TRBD2	TRBJ2-4	.	TRBV27	CASSFSLGGGIQYF	TGTGCCAGCAGTTTTTCCCTCGGGGGGGGCATTCAGTACTTC
TRBD2	TRBJ2-1	few	TRBV5-6	CASSGGTSVYNEQFF	TGTGCCAGCAGCGGAGGGACTAGCGTTTACAATGAGCAGTTCTTC
TRBD2	TRBJ2-3	few	TRBV20-1	CSAGTSGLDTQYF	TGCAGTGCCGGGACTAGCGGTCTGGATACGCAGTATTTT
.	TRBJ2-1	many	TRBV28	CASSLDRSYNEQFF	TGTGCCAGCAGTTTGGACCGCTCCTACAATGAGCAGTTCTTC
.	TRBJ2-1	many	TRBV10-1	CASSRGAGRSYNEQFF	TGCGCCAGCAGCCGTGGGGCGGGAAGGTCCTACAATGAGCAGTTCTTC
.	TRBJ1-3	many	TRBV3-1	CASSTSPDSGNTIYF	TGTGCCAGCAGCACTTCTCCGGACTCTGGAAACACCATATATTTT
TRBD1	TRBJ1-5	many	TRBV28	CASRQGNQPQHF	TGTGCCAGCAGACAGGGGAATCAGCCCCAGCATTTT
.	TRBJ2-4	few	TRBV4-1	CASSQDTLKTGVAKNIQYF	TGCGCCAGCAGCCAAGATACCCTTAAGACGGGGGTAGCCAAAAACATTCAGTACTTC
TRBD2	TRBJ2-3	many	TRBV28	CASSLGGTTDTQYF	TGTGCCAGCAGTTTGGGGGGGACCACAGATACGCAGTATTTT
.	TRBJ2-1	few	TRBV27	CASSFARRAGNEQFF	TGTGCCAGCAGTTTCGCTAGACGTGCGGGTAATGAGCAGTTCTTC
.	TRBJ1-6	many	TRBV7-9	CASSYLDSSPLHF	TGTGCCAGCAGCTACCTGGACAGCTCACCCCTCCACTTT
.	TRBJ1-1	many	TRBV6-5	CASSYSSRGGTEAFF	TGTGCCAGCAGTTACTCGAGTCGTGGGGGCACTGAAGCTTTCTTT
.	TRBJ1-5	many	TRBV5-1	CASSLEGLQPQHF	TGCGCCAGCAGCTTGGAGGGGCTCCAGCCCCAGCATTTT
TRBD2	TRBJ2-1	few	TRBV5-1	CASSFGLAGVEQFF	TGCGCCAGCAGCTTCGGACTAGCGGGAGTGGAGCAGTTCTTC
TRBD2	TRBJ2-2	few	TRBV3-1	CASSPRYPGGSGNGGELFF	TGTGCCAGCAGCCCGCGGTACCCCGGGGGTAGCGGGAACGGCGGGGAGCTGTTTTTT
.	TRBJ2-6	many	TRBV29-1	CSTRVAGANVLTF	TGCAGTACTAGGGTGGCTGGGGCCAACGTCCTGACTTTC
.	TRBJ2-1	many	TRBV6-6	CASSYGGMFYNEQFF	TGTGCCAGCAGTTACGGGGGCATGTTCTACAATGAGCAGTTCTTC
TRBD1	TRBJ2-5	.	TRBV29-1	CSVGQENQETQYF	TGCAGCGTAGGACAGGAAAACCAAGAGACCCAGTACTTC
TRBD1	TRBJ2-1	many	TRBV5-6	CASSPEQGNSYNEQFF	TGTGCCAGCAGTCCTGAACAGGGGAACTCCTACAATGAGCAGTTCTTC
.	TRBJ1-5	few	TRBV4-1	CASSQGRGNQPQHF	TGCGCCAGCAGCCAGGGAAGGGGAAATCAGCCCCAGCATTTT
TRBD1	TRBJ1-1	many	TRBV4-2	CASSPQGANRGTEAFF	TGTGCCAGCAGCCCACAGGGGGCCAACAGGGGCACTGAAGCTTTCTTT
.	TRBJ2-1	many	TRBV20-1	CSAGVGTPAYNEQFF	TGCAGTGCTGGGGTAGGGACACCCGCCTACAATGAGCAGTTCTTC
TRBD1	TRBJ2-7	many	TRBV10-2	CASRDQRDSYYEQYF	TGCGCCAGCAGGGACCAAAGGGACAGCTACTACGAGCAGTACTTC
.	TRBJ2-7	many	TRBV6-5	CASSYWWPTYEQYF	TGTGCCAGCAGTTATTGGTGGCCTACCTACGAGCAGTACTTC
.	TRBJ2-3	many	TRBV6-1	CASSLTDTQYF	TGTGCCAGCAGTTTAACAGATACGCAGTATTTT
.	TRBJ2-7	few	TRBV20-1	CSAPDRSSYEQYF	TGCAGTGCCCCGGACAGATCCTCCTACGAGCAGTACTTC
.	TRBJ2-3	many	TRBV6-2/TRBV6-3	CASSYYGGAIVTGVTDTQYF	TGTGCCAGCAGTTACTATGGGGGAGCTATCGTTACGGGTGTCACAGATACGCAGTATTTT
.	TRBJ1-5	many	TRBV6-5	CASSYSAFGNQPQHF	TGTGCCAGCAGTTACTCGGCCTTTGGCAATCAGCCCCAGCATTTT